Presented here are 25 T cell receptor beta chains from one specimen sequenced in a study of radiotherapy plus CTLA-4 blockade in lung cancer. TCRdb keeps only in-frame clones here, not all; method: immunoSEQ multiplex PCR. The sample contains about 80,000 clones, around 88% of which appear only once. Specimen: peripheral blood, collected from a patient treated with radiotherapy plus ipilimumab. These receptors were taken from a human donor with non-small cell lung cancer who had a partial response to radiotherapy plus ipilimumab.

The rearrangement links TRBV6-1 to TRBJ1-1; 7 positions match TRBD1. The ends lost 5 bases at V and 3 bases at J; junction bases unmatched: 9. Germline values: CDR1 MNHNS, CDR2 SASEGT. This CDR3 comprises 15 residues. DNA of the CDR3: TGTGCCAGCAGTCTTTACAGGGGCACGGACACTGAAGCTTTCTTT. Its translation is CASSLYRGTDTEAFF.

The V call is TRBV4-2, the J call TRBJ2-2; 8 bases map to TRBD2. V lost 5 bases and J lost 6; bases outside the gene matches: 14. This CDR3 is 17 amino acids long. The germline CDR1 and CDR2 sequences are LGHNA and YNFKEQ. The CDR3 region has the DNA TGTGCCAGCAGCTCTCAATACGGGACTAGGGCGGCCGGGGAGCTGTTTTTT. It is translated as CASSSQYGTRAAGELFF.

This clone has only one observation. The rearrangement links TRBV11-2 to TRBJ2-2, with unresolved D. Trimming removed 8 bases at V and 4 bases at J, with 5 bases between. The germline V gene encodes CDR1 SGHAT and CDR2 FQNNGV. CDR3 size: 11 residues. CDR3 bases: TGTGCCAGCTGGAGCACCGGGGAGCTGTTTTTT. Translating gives CASWSTGELFF.

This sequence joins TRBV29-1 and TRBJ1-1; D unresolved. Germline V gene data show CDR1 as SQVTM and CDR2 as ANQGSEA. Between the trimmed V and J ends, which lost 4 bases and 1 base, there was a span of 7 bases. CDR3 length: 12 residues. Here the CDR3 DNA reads TGCAGCGTTGGGAGCCCGAACACTGAAGCTTTCTTT. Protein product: CSVGSPNTEAFF.

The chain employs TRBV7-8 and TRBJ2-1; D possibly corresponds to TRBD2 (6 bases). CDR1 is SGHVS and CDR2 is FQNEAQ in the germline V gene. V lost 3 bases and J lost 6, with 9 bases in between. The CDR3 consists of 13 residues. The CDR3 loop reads CASSLGLSNEQFF. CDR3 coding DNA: TGTGCCAGCAGCTTGGGACTGTCCAATGAGCAGTTCTTC.

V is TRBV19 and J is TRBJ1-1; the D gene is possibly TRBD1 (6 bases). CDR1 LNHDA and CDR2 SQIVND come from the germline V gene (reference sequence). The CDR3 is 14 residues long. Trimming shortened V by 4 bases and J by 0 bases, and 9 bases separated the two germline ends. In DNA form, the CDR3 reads TGTGCCAGTAGTAGACAGGACATGAACACTGAAGCTTTCTTT. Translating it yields CASSRQDMNTEAFF.

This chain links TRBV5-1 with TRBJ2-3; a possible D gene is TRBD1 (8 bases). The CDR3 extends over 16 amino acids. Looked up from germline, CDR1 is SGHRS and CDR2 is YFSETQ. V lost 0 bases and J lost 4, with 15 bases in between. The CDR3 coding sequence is TGCGCCAGCAGCTTGGCCGGACAGGGAGGGTCAGATACGCAGTATTTT. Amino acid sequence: CASSLAGQGGSDTQYF.

CDR3 sequence (DNA): TGTGCCAGCAGGAGGGAGCGGGACTATGGCTACACCTTC. Translating it yields CASRRERDYGYTF. J is TRBJ1-2 and V is TRBV6-1; D unresolved. CDR3 length: 13 amino acids. Germline CDR1 and CDR2: MNHNS and SASEGT. The V gene lost 6 bases and the J gene lost 3 bases, with 11 bases spanning the gap.

Here the CDR3 DNA reads TGTGCCAGCAGTGCTCGTTACCAGGGGGCCTACAATGAGCAGTTCTTC. Amino acids: CASSARYQGAYNEQFF. The chain employs TRBV6-1 and TRBJ2-1; 7 positions agree with TRBD1. With 4 bases clipped from V and 2 bases from J, the junction kept 8 bases outside the gene matches. This CDR3 is 16 amino acids long. Looked up from germline, CDR1 is MNHNS and CDR2 is SASEGT.

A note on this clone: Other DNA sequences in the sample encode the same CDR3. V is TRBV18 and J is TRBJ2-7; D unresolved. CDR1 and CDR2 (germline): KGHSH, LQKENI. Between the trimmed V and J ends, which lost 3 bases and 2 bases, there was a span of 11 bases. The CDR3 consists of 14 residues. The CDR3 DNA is TGTGCCAGCTCACCCGCAGGCAGACCCTACGAGCAGTACGTC. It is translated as CASSPAGRPYEQYV.

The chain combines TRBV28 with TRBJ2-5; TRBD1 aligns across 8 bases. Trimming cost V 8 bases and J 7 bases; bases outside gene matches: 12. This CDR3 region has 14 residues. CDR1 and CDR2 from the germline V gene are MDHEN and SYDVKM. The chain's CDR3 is CASFSPGGMVTQYF. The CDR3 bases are TGTGCCAGCTTCTCGCCAGGGGGCATGGTGACCCAGTACTTC.

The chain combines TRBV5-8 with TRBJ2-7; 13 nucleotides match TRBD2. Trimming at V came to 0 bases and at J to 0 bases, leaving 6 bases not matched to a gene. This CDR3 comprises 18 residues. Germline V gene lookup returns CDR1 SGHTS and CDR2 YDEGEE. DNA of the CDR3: TGTGCCAGCAGCTTGGGGACTAGCGGGGGTCTACTCTCCTACGAGCAGTACTTC. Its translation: CASSLGTSGGLLSYEQYF.

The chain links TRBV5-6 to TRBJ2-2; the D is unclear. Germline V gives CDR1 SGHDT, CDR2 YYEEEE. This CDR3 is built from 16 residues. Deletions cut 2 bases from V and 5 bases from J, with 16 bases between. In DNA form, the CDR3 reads TGTGCCAGCAGCTTAATCAGTGTCTTGCCTACCGGGGAGCTGTTTTTT. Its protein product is CASSLISVLPTGELFF.

CDR3 sequence (DNA): TGCGCCAGCACAGGGGATCATGGAAACACCATATATTTT. It encodes CASTGDHGNTIYF. The chain combines TRBV10-2 with TRBJ1-3, with TRBD1 as a possible D gene (6 bases). The CDR3 spans 13 residues. Germline V gene sequence: CDR1 WSHSY, CDR2 SAAADI. Trimming removed 7 bases at V and 3 bases at J, with 10 bases between.

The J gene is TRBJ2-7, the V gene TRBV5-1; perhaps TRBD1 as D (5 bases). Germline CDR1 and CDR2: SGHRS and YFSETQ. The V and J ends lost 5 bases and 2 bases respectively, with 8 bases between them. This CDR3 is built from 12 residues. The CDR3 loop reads CASRDKPYEQYF. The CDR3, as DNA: TGCGCCAGCAGGGACAAGCCCTACGAGCAGTACTTC.

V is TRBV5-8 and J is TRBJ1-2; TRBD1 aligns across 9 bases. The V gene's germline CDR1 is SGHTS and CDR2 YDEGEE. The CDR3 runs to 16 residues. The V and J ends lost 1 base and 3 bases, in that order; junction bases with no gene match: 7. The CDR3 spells CASSLLEDRGDYGYTF. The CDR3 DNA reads TGTGCCAGCAGCTTGCTAGAGGACAGGGGCGACTATGGCTACACCTTC.

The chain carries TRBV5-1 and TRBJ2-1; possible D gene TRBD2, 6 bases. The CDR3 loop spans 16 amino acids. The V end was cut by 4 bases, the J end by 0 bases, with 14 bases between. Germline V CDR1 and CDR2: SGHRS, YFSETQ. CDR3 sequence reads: CASSPIGTYSYNEQFF. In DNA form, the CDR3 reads TGCGCCAGCAGCCCGATAGGGACTTACTCCTACAATGAGCAGTTCTTC.

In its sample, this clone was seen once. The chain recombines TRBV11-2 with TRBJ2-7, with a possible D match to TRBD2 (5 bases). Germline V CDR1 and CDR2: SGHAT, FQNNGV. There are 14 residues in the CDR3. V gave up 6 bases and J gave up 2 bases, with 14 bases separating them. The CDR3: CASRTPRGPYEQYF. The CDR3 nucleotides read TGTGCCAGCAGAACCCCCCGGGGTCCCTACGAGCAGTACTTC. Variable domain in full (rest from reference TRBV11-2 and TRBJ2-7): EAGVAQSPRYKIIEKRQSVAFWCNPISGHATLYWYQQILGQGPKLLIQFQNNGVVDDSQLPKDRFSAERLKGVDSTLKIQPAKLEDSAVYLCASRTPRGPYEQYFGPGTRLTVT.

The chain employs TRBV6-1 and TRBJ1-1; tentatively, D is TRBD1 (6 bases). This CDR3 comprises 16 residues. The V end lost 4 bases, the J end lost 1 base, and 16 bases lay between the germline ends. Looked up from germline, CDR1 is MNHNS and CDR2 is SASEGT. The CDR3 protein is CASSGIRRTANTEAFF. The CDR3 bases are TGTGCCAGCAGTGGAATCCGACGGACAGCGAACACTGAAGCTTTCTTT.

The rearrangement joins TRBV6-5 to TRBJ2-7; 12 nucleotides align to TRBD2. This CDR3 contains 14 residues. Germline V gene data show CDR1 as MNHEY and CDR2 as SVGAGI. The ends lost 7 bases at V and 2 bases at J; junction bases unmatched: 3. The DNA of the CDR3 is TGTGCCAGCACTCGGACTAGCGGGACCTACGAGCAGTACTTC. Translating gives CASTRTSGTYEQYF.

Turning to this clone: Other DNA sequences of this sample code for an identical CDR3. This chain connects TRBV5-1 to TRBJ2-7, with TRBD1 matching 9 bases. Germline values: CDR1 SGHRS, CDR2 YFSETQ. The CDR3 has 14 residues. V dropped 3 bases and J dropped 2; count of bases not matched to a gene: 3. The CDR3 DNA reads TGCGCCAGCAGCTCGGGACAGGGTGCCTACGAGCAGTACTTC. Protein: CASSSGQGAYEQYF.

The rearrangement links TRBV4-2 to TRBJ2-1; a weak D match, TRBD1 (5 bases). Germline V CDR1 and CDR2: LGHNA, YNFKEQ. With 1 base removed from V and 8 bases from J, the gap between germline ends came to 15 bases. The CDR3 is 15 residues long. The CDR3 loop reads CASSQGQGKFDEQFF. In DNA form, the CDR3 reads TGTGCCAGCAGCCAAGGGCAGGGTAAGTTCGATGAGCAGTTCTTC.

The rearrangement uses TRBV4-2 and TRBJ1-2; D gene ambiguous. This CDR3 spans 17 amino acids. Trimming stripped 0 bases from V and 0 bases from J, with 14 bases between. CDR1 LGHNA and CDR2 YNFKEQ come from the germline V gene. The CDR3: CASSQDVLDKANYGYTF. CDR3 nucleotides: TGTGCCAGCAGCCAAGATGTTTTAGACAAAGCTAACTATGGCTACACCTTC.

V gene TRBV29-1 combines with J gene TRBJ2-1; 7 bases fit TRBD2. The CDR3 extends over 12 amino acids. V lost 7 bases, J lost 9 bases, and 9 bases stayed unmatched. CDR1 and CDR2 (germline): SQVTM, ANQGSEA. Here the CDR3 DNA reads TGCAGCGCCGCGGGAGCGGATAGTGAGCAGTTCTTC. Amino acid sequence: CSAAGADSEQFF.

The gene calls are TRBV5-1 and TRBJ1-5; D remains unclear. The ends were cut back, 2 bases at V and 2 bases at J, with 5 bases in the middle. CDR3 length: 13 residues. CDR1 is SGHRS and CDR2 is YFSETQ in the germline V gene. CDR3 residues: CASSFTGNQPQHF. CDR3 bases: TGCGCCAGCAGCTTTACGGGCAATCAGCCCCAGCATTTT.